The T cell receptor (beta chain) described here comes from a study of control samples from healthy donors and cancer patients (TCRdb year 2020). As regards this clone: This receptor's antigen is unknown. No base qualities exist here, and no much larger clone lies one base off it.

The library was made by the immunoSEQ multiplex PCR assay. In its TCRdb copy, this immuneACCESS table keeps in-frame sequences only and misses some clones. Where compared with another copy, unresolved V genes explain less than half of these, and the others have no known cause. A total of fewer than 200,000 clones appear in this sample, 88% of them only once. The top ten hold under 5% of the sample. This sequence originates from a woman aged 30 to 39 in good health. The sample was blood.

The CDR3: CASSVGRAQETQYF. The nucleotide sequence reads TGTGCCAGCAGCGTAGGACGGGCGCAAGAGACCCAGTACTTC. The chain is assembled from TRBV9 and TRBJ2-5, with no reliable assignment of the D segment. Cut back by 0 bases and 2 bases, the V and J ends lie 8 bases apart. The CDR3 spans 14 residues, from the cysteine through the phenylalanine. The DNA shown is the 42-base CDR3, in frame from base 1. CDR1 SGDLS and CDR2 YYNGEE are derived from the germline V gene.